This record covers a single TCR beta chain. Its antigen is not known. The sample originates from a study of CD8+ T cells in alopecia areata. Findings of the study overall: The study also sequences resident alphabeta T cells of normal skin in scalp samples.

cDNA reverse transcribed from extracted RNA served as the sequencing template. Sequencing was performed with immunoSEQ multiplex PCR; in TCRdb, only in-frame clones are kept and a portion is missing. The data show roughly 100,000 clones, roughly 53% seen once. This CDR3 comprises 14 residues. In germline, CDR1 is SNHLY, CDR2 FYNNEI. V shed 6 bases and J shed 3 bases, with 11 bases lying between them. This TCR was sampled from a human donor in good health. V gene TRBV2 combines with J gene TRBJ2-2; D is uncertain. The sequenced sample was CD4+ T cells sorted from blood. Here the CDR3 reads CASRPDSDTGELFF. In DNA form, the CDR3 reads TGTGCCAGCAGACCAGACTCGGACACCGGGGAGCTGTTTTTT.